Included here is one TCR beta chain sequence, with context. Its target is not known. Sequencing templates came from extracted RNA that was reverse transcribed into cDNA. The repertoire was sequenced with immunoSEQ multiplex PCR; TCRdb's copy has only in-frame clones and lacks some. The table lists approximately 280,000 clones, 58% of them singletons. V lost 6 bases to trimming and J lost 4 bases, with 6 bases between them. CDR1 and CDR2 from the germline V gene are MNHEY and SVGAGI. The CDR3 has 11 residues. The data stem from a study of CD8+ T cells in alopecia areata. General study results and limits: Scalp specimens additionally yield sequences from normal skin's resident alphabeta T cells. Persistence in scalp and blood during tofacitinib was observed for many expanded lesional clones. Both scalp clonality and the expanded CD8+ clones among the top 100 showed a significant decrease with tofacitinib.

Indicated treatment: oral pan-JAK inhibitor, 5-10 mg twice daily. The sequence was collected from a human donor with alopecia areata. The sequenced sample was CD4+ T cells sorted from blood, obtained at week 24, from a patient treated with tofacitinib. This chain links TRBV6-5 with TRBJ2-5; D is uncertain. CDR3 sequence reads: CASRRLETQYF. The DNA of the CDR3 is TGTGCCAGCAGAAGACTAGAGACCCAGTACTTC.